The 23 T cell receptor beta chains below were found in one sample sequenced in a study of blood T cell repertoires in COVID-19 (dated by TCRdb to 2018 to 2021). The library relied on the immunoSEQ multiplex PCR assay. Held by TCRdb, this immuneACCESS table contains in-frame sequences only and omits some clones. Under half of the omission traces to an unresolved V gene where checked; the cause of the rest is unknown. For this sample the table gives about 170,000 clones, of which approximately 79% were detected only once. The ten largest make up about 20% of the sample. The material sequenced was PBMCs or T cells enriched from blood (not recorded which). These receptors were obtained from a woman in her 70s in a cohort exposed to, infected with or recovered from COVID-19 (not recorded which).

CDR3 region: CASSLPPIFGDQETQYF. The CDR3 DNA is TGTGCCAGCAGTTTACCGCCTATCTTCGGGGACCAAGAGACCCAGTACTTC. This chain connects TRBV27 to TRBJ2-5; a possible D gene is TRBD2 (5 bases). With 2 bases removed from V and 0 bases from J, the gap between germline ends came to 16 bases. CDR1 is MNHEY and CDR2 is SMNVEV in the germline V gene (reference sequence). The CDR3 consists of 17 residues.

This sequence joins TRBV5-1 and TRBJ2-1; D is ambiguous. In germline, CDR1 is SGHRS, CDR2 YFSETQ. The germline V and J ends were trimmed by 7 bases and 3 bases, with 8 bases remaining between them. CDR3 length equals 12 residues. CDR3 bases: TGCGCCAGCTACGCGGACTACAATGAGCAGTTCTTC. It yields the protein CASYADYNEQFF.

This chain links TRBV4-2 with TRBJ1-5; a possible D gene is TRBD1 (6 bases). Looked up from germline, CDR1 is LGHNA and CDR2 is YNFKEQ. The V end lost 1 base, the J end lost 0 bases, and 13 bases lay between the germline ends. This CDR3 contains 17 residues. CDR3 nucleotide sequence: TGTGCCAGCAGCCAAGGGATGGGGGCGGGTAGCAATCAGCCCCAGCATTTT. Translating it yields CASSQGMGAGSNQPQHF.

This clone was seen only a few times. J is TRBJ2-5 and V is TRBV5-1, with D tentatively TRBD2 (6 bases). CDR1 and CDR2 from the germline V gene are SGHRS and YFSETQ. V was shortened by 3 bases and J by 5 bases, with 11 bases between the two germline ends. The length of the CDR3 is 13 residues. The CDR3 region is CASSSTSFETQYF. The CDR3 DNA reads TGCGCCAGCAGCTCTACTAGCTTCGAGACCCAGTACTTC.

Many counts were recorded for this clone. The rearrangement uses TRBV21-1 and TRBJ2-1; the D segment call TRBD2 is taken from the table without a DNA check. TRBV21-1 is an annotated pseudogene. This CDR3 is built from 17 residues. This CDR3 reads CASSKEMKRDLDNEQFF. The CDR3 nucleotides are TGTGCCAGCAGCAAAGAAATGAAGAGGGATCTAGACAATGAGCAGTTCTTC.

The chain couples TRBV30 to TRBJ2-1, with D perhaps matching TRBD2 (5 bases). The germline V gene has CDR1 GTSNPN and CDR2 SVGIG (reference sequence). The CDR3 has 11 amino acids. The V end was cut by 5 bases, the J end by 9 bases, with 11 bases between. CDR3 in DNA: TGTGCCTGGCGCGCCGAGGGTGAGCAGTTCTTC. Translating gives CAWRAEGEQFF.

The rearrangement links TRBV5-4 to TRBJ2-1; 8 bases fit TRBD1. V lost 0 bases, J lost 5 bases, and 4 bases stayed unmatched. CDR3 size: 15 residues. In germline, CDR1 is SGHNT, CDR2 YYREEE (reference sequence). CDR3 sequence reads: CASSLAGGPHNEQFF. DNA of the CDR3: TGTGCCAGCAGCTTGGCAGGGGGCCCTCACAATGAGCAGTTCTTC.

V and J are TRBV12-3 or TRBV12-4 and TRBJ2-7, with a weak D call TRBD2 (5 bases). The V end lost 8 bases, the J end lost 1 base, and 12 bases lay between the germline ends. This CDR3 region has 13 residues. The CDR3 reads CASSRGRSYEQYF. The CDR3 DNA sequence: TGTGCCAGCTCTCGGGGAAGGTCCTACGAGCAGTACTTC.

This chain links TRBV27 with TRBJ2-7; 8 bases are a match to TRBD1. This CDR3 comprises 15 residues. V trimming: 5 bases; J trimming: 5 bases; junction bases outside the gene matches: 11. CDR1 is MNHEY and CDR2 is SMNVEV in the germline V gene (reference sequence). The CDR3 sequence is CASSPRGQGGHEQYF. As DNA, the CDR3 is TGTGCCAGCAGTCCCCGCGGACAGGGAGGCCACGAGCAGTACTTC.

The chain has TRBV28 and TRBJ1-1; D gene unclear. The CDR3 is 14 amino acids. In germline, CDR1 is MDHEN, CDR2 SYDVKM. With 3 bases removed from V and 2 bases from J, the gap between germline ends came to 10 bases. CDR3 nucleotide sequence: TGTGCCAGCAGTTTGCGGTTTTTTAACACTGAAGCTTTCTTT. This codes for CASSLRFFNTEAFF.

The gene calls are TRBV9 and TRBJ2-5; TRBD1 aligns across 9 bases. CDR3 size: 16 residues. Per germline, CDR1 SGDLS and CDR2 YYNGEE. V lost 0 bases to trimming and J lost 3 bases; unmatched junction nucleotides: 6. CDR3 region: CASSVGLGQGKETQYF. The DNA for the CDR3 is TGTGCCAGCAGCGTAGGGTTAGGACAGGGGAAAGAGACCCAGTACTTC. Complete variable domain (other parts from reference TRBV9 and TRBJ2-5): DSGVTQTPKHLITATGQRVTLRCSPRSGDLSVYWYQQSLDQGLQFLIQYYNGEERAKGNILERFSAQQFPDLHSELNLSSLELGDSALYFCASSVGLGQGKETQYFGPGTRLLVL.

As DNA, the CDR3 is TGTGCCAGCAGTTTAAACAGGGTTTTTTACGAGCAGTACTTC. Protein sequence: CASSLNRVFYEQYF. The rearrangement joins TRBV28 to TRBJ2-7; D might be TRBD1 (6 bases). The length of the CDR3 is 14 residues. V dropped 2 bases and J dropped 4 bases, with 12 bases sitting between them. Germline lookup yields CDR1 MDHEN and CDR2 SYDVKM.

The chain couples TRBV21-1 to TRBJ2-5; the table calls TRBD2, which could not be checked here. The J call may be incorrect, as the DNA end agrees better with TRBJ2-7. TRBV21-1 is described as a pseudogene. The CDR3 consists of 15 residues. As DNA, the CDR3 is TGTGCCAGCAGCCCGCGACTAGCTTCTGATAGCGAGCAGTACTTC. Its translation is CASSPRLASDSEQYF.

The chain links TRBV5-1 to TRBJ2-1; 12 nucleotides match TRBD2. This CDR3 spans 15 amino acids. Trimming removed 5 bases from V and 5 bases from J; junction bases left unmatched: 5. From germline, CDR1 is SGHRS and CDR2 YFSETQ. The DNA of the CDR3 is TGCGCCAGCAGTTGGACTAGCGGGAAGAACAATGAGCAGTTCTTC. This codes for CASSWTSGKNNEQFF. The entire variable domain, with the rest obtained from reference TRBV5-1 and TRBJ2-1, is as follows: KAGVTQTPRYLIKTRGQQVTLSCSPISGHRSVSWYQQTPGQGLQFLFEYFSETQRNKGNFPGRFSGRQFSNSRSEMNVSTLELGDSALYLCASSWTSGKNNEQFFGPGTRLTVL.

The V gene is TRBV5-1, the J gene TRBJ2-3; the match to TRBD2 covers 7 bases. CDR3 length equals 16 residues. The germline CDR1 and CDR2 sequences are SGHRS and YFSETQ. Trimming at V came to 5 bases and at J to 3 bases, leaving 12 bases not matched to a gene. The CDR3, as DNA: TGCGCCAGCAGGTACCCCAGGCGGGAGTCAACAGATACGCAGTATTTT. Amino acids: CASRYPRRESTDTQYF. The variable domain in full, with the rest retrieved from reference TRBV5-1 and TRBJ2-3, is KAGVTQTPRYLIKTRGQQVTLSCSPISGHRSVSWYQQTPGQGLQFLFEYFSETQRNKGNFPGRFSGRQFSNSRSEMNVSTLELGDSALYLCASRYPRRESTDTQYFGPGTRLTVL.

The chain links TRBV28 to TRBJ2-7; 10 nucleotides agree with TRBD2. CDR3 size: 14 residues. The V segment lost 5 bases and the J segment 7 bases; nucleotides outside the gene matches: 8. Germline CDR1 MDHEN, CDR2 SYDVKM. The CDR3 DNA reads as TGTGCCAGCAGTCCCAGCGGGAGGGCCAGGGAGCAGTACTTC. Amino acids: CASSPSGRAREQYF.

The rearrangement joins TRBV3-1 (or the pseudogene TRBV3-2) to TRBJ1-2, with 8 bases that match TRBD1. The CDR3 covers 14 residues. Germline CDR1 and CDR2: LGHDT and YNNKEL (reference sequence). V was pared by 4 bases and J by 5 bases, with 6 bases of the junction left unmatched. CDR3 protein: CASSRGTGDYGYTF. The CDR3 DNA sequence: TGTGCCAGCAGCCGCGGGACAGGTGATTATGGCTACACCTTC.

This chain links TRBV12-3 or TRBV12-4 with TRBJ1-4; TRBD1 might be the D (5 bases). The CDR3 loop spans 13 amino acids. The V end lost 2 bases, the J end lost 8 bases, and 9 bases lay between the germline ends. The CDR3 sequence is CASSLQGSEKLFF. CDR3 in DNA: TGTGCCAGCAGTTTACAGGGAAGCGAAAAACTGTTTTTT.

CDR3 loop: CASSFRETYEQYF. The DNA for the CDR3 is TGTGCCAGCAGTTTTCGGGAGACCTACGAGCAGTACTTC. This sequence joins TRBV27 and TRBJ2-7; possible D gene TRBD2, 6 bases. CDR1 and CDR2 (germline): MNHEY, SMNVEV (reference sequence). V lost 3 bases to trimming and J lost 2 bases, with 8 bases between them. This CDR3 is built from 13 residues.

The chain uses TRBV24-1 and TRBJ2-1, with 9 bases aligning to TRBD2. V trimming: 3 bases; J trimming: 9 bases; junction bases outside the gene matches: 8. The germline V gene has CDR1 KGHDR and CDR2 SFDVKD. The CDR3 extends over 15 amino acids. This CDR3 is CATSDPRTSDSEQFF. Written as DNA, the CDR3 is TGTGCCACCAGTGATCCAAGGACTAGCGACAGTGAGCAGTTCTTC.

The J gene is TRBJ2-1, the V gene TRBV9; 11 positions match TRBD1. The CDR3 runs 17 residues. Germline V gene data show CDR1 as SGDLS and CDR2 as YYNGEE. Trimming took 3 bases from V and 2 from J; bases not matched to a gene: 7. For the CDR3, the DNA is TGTGCCAGCAGCGCAACCGAGGGACAGGGGGCCTACAATGAGCAGTTCTTC. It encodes CASSATEGQGAYNEQFF.

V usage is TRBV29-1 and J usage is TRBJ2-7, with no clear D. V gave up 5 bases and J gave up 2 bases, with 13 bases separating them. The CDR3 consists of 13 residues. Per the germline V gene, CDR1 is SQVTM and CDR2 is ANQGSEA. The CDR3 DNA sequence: TGCAGCGTTTCGTGGAGCGACCCCTACGAGCAGTACTTC. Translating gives CSVSWSDPYEQYF.

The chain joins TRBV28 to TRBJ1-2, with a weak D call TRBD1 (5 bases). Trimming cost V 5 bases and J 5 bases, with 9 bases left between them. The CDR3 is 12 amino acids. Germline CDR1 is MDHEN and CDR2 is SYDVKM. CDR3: CASSLRQYGYTF. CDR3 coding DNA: TGTGCCAGCAGTCTTCGACAGTATGGCTACACCTTC.